One and the same sample provided the 14 T cell receptor beta chains below, sequenced in a study of CD4+ T cells in melanoma. The data were produced by immunoSEQ multiplex PCR, yet TCRdb's version contains in-frame clones alone and is incomplete. This sample yields about 9,900 clones, of which about 66% are seen a single time; around 15% belongs to the top ten. Sequenced sample: cells from a culture (not recorded whether cultured in vitro). The receptors shown here come from a human donor with melanoma.

The chain joins TRBV7-6 to TRBJ1-3; maybe TRBD1 (5 bases). This CDR3 contains 13 residues. The ends were cut back, 5 bases at V and 2 bases at J, with 7 bases in the middle. The germline V gene encodes CDR1 SGHVS and CDR2 FNYEAQ. CDR3 protein: CASSTGPGNTIYF. The CDR3 DNA is TGTGCCAGCAGCACGGGGCCTGGAAACACCATATATTTT. Combining the CDR3 with reference TRBV7-6 and TRBJ1-3 gives the whole variable domain GAGVSQSPRYKVTKRGQDVALRCDPISGHVSLYWYRQALGQGPEFLTYFNYEAQQDKSGLPNDRFSAERPEGSISTLTIQRTEQRDSAMYRCASSTGPGNTIYFGEGSWLTVV.

The gene calls are TRBV2 and TRBJ2-1, with D possibly TRBD1 on 5 matching bases. V was pared by 6 bases and J by 8 bases, with 14 bases between. This CDR3 has 13 amino acids. Germline V gives CDR1 SNHLY, CDR2 FYNNEI. CDR3 DNA: TGTGCCAGCAGAGGGGCCGTCGTCGATGAGCAGTTCTTC. It specifies CASRGAVVDEQFF.

This clone has a single count. This chain uses TRBV5-4 with TRBJ1-3; D remains unclear. Looked up from germline, CDR1 is SGHNT and CDR2 is YYREEE (reference sequence). Deletions cut 1 base from V and 2 bases from J, with 13 bases between. The CDR3 contains 16 residues. CDR3 nucleotides: TGTGCCAGCAGCTTGATTCCCAGCGGGCCTGGAAACACCATATATTTT. Amino acid sequence: CASSLIPSGPGNTIYF.

This chain joins TRBV2 and TRBJ1-2; D not certain. The V and J ends lost 7 bases and 6 bases respectively, with 15 bases between them. CDR3 length: 13 amino acids. Germline CDR1 and CDR2: SNHLY and FYNNEI. CDR3 bases: TGTGCCAGCACCCGGGAGTGGGAGGATGGCTACACCTTC. Amino acid sequence: CASTREWEDGYTF.

This clone turned up a few times. V gene TRBV18 combines with J gene TRBJ1-2; D possibly corresponds to TRBD1 (5 bases). V was cut by 3 bases and J by 2 bases, with 10 bases left in between. Germline CDR1 reads KGHSH; CDR2 reads LQKENI. This CDR3 has 14 amino acids. Here the CDR3 reads CASSPLDRNYGYTF. The CDR3, as DNA: TGTGCCAGCTCACCGTTAGACAGAAACTATGGCTACACCTTC.

V gene TRBV2 combines with J gene TRBJ1-3; D is unresolved. V was cut by 7 bases and J by 4 bases, with 11 bases left in between. From germline, CDR1 is SNHLY and CDR2 FYNNEI. This CDR3 is built from 13 residues. The CDR3 is CASIRSFGNTIYF. The CDR3 DNA is TGTGCCAGCATACGGTCGTTCGGAAACACCATATATTTT.

The chain employs TRBV19 and TRBJ2-1, with D unresolved. Germline CDR1 is LNHDA and CDR2 is SQIVND (reference sequence). The CDR3 has 15 amino acids. Trimming left V 3 bases short and J 9 bases short, with 18 bases between. CDR3 nucleotide sequence: TGTGCCAGTAGTATTGGATACTCCCCCAGCCGTGAGCAGTTCTTC. Translating it yields CASSIGYSPSREQFF. The full variable domain, its missing parts supplied by reference TRBV19 and TRBJ2-1, is DGGITQSPKYLFRKEGQNVTLSCEQNLNHDAMYWYRQDPGQGLRLIYYSQIVNDFQKGDIAEGYSVSREKKESFPLTVTSAQKNPTAFYLCASSIGYSPSREQFFGPGTRLTVL.

The DNA of the CDR3 is TGTGCCAGCAGCTTAGACCCAGATCTAGCGGGGGAGCAGTTCTTC. Translated, it gives CASSLDPDLAGEQFF. V usage is TRBV11-2 and J usage is TRBJ2-1; 9 bases agree with TRBD2. The CDR3 totals 15 residues. Germline V gene lookup returns CDR1 SGHAT and CDR2 FQNNGV. Trimming removed 0 bases from V and 10 bases from J; junction bases left unmatched: 7. Full variable domain (missing parts from reference TRBV11-2 and TRBJ2-1): EAGVAQSPRYKIIEKRQSVAFWCNPISGHATLYWYQQILGQGPKLLIQFQNNGVVDDSQLPKDRFSAERLKGVDSTLKIQPAKLEDSAVYLCASSLDPDLAGEQFFGPGTRLTVL.

This chain links TRBV30 with TRBJ2-2, with D perhaps given as TRBD1 or TRBD2 (6 bases each). V was pared by 2 bases and J by 2 bases, with 9 bases between. The V gene's germline CDR1 is GTSNPN and CDR2 SVGIG (reference sequence). CDR3 length: 14 residues. The CDR3 sequence is CAWSTGANTGELFF. CDR3 DNA sequence: TGTGCCTGGAGTACGGGGGCTAACACCGGGGAGCTGTTTTTT.

This clone appeared once. The V gene is TRBV5-6, the J gene TRBJ2-7; TRBD1 matches at 10 bases. V gave up 2 bases and J gave up 5 bases; unmatched junction bases: 7. The CDR3 is made up of 15 amino acids. CDR1 and CDR2 from the germline V gene are SGHDT and YYEEEE. CDR3 nucleotides: TGTGCCAGCAGCTTCGCTCCGGGACAGGGGAACGAGCAGTACTTC. Amino acid sequence: CASSFAPGQGNEQYF.

V usage is TRBV6-1 and J usage is TRBJ2-3; possibly TRBD2 for D (6 bases). The CDR3 is 15 residues long. The V end lost 8 bases, the J end lost 6 bases, and 21 bases lay between the germline ends. Germline CDR1 MNHNS, CDR2 SASEGT. The CDR3 sequence is CASGVARAGTDTQYF. CDR3 nucleotides: TGTGCCAGCGGGGTTGCTCGGGCGGGGACGGATACGCAGTATTTT.

J is TRBJ1-1 and V is TRBV15; D uncertain. CDR1 and CDR2 from the germline V gene are LNHNV and YYDKDF (reference sequence). The CDR3 is 15 amino acids. Trimming removed 0 bases at V and 3 bases at J, with 11 bases between. Written as DNA, the CDR3 is TGTGCCACCAGCAGAGATGGATGGGTAGACACTGAAGCTTTCTTT. It specifies CATSRDGWVDTEAFF.

This clone was observed a handful of times. The rearrangement links TRBV2 to TRBJ2-5; TRBD1 agrees at 9 bases. V dropped 8 bases and J dropped 13; count of bases not matched to a gene: 11. CDR1 and CDR2 from the germline V gene are SNHLY and FYNNEI. The CDR3 contains 12 residues. The CDR3 nucleotides are TGTGCCAGCTTAGGGACAGGGTCAACTCTGTACTTC. This encodes CASLGTGSTLYF.

This clone was seen only once. The CDR3 nucleotides read TGTGCCAGCAGTTATTTAGGAGCTGGAAACACCATATATTTT. Encoded protein: CASSYLGAGNTIYF. V gene TRBV6-5 combines with J gene TRBJ1-3; no clear D gene. The CDR3 covers 14 residues. Deletions cut 3 bases from V and 2 bases from J, with 8 bases between. Germline CDR1 reads MNHEY; CDR2 reads SVGAGI.